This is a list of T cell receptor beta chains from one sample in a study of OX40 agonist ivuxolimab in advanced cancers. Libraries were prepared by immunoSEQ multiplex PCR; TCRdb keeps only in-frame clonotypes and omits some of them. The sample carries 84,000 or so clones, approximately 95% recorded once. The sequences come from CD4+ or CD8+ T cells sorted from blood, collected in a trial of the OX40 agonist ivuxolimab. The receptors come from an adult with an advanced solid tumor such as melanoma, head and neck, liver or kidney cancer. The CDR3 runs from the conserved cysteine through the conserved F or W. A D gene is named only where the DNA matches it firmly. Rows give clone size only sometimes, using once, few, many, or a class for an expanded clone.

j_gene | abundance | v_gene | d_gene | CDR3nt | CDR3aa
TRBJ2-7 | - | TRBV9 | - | TGTGCCAGCAGCGTAGGGGACTCCTACGAGCAGTACTTC | CASSVGDSYEQYF
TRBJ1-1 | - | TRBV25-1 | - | TGTGCCAGCAGTGAATACAGGGGAATGAGGACTGAAGCTTTCTTT | CASSEYRGMRTEAFF
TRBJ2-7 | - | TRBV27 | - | TGTGCCAGCAGTTCGGGGAGCTCCTACGAGCAGTACTTC | CASSSGSSYEQYF
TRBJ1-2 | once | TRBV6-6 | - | TGTGCCAGCAGCGGAGGTCAGGCGCCGGGGTATGGCTACACCTTC | CASSGGQAPGYGYTF
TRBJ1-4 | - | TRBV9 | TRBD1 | TGTGCCAGCAGCGCGACAGGGGGTGATGAAAAACTGTTTTTT | CASSATGGDEKLFF
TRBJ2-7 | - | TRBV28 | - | TGTGCCAGCAGTTTTCTACAATCCTACGAGCAGTACTTC | CASSFLQSYEQYF
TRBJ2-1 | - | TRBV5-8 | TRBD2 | TGTGCCAGCAGCGGAATTAGCGGGAGGGCCTGGAATGAGCAGTTCTTC | CASSGISGRAWNEQFF
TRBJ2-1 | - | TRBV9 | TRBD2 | TGTGCCAGCAGCGTAGGCGGGGGTGAGCAGTTCTTC | CASSVGGGEQFF
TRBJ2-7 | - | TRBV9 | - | TGTGCCAGCAGCGTCACAGGGAGCGGCGAGCAGTACTTC | CASSVTGSGEQYF
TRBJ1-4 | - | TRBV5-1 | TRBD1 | TGCGCCAGCACAATAGCGTGGGGGGACAGGGAATCGGAACTGTTTTTT | CASTIAWGDRESELFF
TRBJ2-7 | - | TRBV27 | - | TGTGCCAGCAGTTATAAGCCTTGGGCCTACGAGCAGTACTTC | CASSYKPWAYEQYF
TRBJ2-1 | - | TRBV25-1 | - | TGTGCCAGCGGGGGCAGGGTTTCGGATGAGCAGTTCTTC | CASGGRVSDEQFF
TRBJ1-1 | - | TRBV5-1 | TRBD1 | TGCGCCAGCAGCACGGGACAGAAGATAATGAACACTGAAGCTTTCTTT | CASSTGQKIMNTEAFF
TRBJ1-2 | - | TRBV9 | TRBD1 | TGTGCCAGCAGTAGTCCAGGGGGCGCCTATGGCTACACCTTC | CASSSPGGAYGYTF
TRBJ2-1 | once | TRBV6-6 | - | TGTGCCAGCAGCCCACTAGAGGATGAGCAGTTCTTC | CASSPLEDEQFF
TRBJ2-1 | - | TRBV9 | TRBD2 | TGTGCCAGCAGCCCCCCCGATGCGGGAGGCTTAAATGAGCAGTTCTTC | CASSPPDAGGLNEQFF